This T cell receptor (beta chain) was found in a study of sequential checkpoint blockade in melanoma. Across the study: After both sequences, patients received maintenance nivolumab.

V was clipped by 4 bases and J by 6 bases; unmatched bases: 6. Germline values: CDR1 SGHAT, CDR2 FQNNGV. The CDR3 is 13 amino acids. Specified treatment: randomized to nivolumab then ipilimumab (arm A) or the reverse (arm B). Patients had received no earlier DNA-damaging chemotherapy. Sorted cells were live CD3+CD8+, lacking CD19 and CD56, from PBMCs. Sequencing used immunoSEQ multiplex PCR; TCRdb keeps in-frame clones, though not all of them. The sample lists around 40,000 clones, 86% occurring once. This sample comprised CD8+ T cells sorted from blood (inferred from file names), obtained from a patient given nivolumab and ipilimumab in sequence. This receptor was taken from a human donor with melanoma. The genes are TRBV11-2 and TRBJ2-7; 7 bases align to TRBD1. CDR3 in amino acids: CASSSTGFSEQYV. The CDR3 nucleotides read TGTGCCAGCAGCTCGACAGGGTTCTCCGAGCAGTACGTC.